The rows below give T cell receptor beta chains drawn from one sample of a study of cytomegalovirus exposure and HLA in healthy donors. Libraries were prepared by immunoSEQ multiplex PCR; TCRdb keeps only in-frame clonotypes and omits some of them. Of 120,000 or so clones in the sample, 80% to 90% were seen once. The sequencing sample was made of PBMCs. These receptors were collected from a woman between 40 and 50 years old in good health and CMV-seropositive. Each CDR3 is given with its conserved first and last residue. The D gene is left open where the match is weak. Not every row has a clone size; where given, it reads once, few, many or a size class.

d_call	j_call	v_call	clone_size	cdr3_nt	cdr3_aa
.	TRBJ1-1	TRBV2	.	TGTGCCAGCAGCCTGGAGGGAGCGGGGCATCGGGCTGAAGCTTTCTTT	CASSLEGAGHRAEAFF
.	TRBJ1-1	TRBV5-1	.	TGCGCCAGCAGCTTGGCGGCAGGGGAGTACACTGAAGCTTTCTTT	CASSLAAGEYTEAFF
.	TRBJ1-3	TRBV5-1	.	TGCGCCAGCAGCTTGGTCGCTATGAGGACTTACAGCTCTGGAAACACCATATATTTT	CASSLVAMRTYSSGNTIYF
TRBD2	TRBJ2-5	TRBV5-8	.	TGTGCCAGCAGCTCGGCCTATGGGCTAGCGGGAGGGGGAGAGACCCAGTACTTC	CASSSAYGLAGGGETQYF
.	TRBJ2-7	TRBV30	.	TGTGCCACCCAGTCCCTAGACCCAAGGTTGACCTACGAGCAGTACTTC	CATQSLDPRLTYEQYF
TRBD1	TRBJ2-7	TRBV5-6	.	TGTGCCAGCAGTTCCGGGACAGGGACTTCCTACGAGCAGTACTTC	CASSSGTGTSYEQYF
TRBD2	TRBJ2-1	TRBV9	.	TGTGCCAGCAGCCTCCCTAGCGGGACGGTTTACAATGAGCAGTTCTTC	CASSLPSGTVYNEQFF
.	TRBJ1-1	TRBV6-1	.	TGTGCCGGGGGGGATTACAGGGACACTGAAGCTTTCTTT	CAGGDYRDTEAFF
TRBD1	TRBJ1-2	TRBV7-9	few	TGTGCCAGCAGCTTAGAGGACAGGGGCCACCATGGCTACACCTTC	CASSLEDRGHHGYTF
TRBD1	TRBJ1-2	TRBV5-1	.	TGCGCCAGCAGCTTGGGGGCCGGGACAGAATACTTTGAGAACTATGGCTACACCTTC	CASSLGAGTEYFENYGYTF
.	TRBJ2-7	TRBV11-2	.	TGTGCCAGCAGCAAAGCTAGAAGCCCGACCTACGAGCAGTACTTC	CASSKARSPTYEQYF
.	TRBJ2-5	TRBV6-5	.	TGTGCCAGCAGTTACTGGAGGGGTTCGGTCCAAGAGACCCAGTACTTC	CASSYWRGSVQETQYF
TRBD2	TRBJ2-3	TRBV30	.	TGTGCCTGGAGTCTAGCGGGAGGGCCGGGAAGCACAGATACGCAGTATTTT	CAWSLAGGPGSTDTQYF
.	TRBJ1-3	TRBV29-1	.	TGCAGCGCCGAGGCCAACTCTGGAAACACCATATATTTT	CSAEANSGNTIYF
.	TRBJ1-5	TRBV27	once	TGTGCCAGCAGTCGTGAGGGGGTAGGAAATCAGCCCCAGCATTTT	CASSREGVGNQPQHF
TRBD1	TRBJ2-7	TRBV30	.	TGTGCCTGGAGCGCGGACAGGGGTGAGCAGTACTTC	CAWSADRGEQYF
.	TRBJ2-7	TRBV11-2	.	TGTGCCAGCAGCTCCGACGGAGGGGAGCAGTACTTC	CASSSDGGEQYF
.	TRBJ1-5	TRBV10-2	.	TGCGCCAGCAGTAAACAGGGAAAGCCCCAGCATTTT	CASSKQGKPQHF
.	TRBJ1-5	TRBV27	.	TGTGCCAGCAGTCCGGCGAGGATGGGCAATCAGCCCCAGCATTTT	CASSPARMGNQPQHF
.	TRBJ2-1	TRBV7-5	.	TGTGTCAGAAGCCCCTTCTTAAGAGGACTAGCGGGGAGGAACTCCTACAATGAGCAGTTCTTC	CVRSPFLRGLAGRNSYNEQFF
.	TRBJ1-4	TRBV21-1	.	TGTGCCAGTAAGCGAGACAGGGATTTAACTAATGAAAAACTGTTTTTT	CASKRDRDLTNEKLFF
.	TRBJ2-2	TRBV19	.	TGTGCCAGTAGTACCGTGTTTGGGCAGGTGAACACCGGGGAGCTGTTTTTT	CASSTVFGQVNTGELFF
.	TRBJ1-1	TRBV7-9	.	TGTGCCAGCAGCCCCCTTATGAACACTGAAGCTTTCTTT	CASSPLMNTEAFF
TRBD2	TRBJ2-1	TRBV5-1	.	TGCGCCAGCAGACCCGGGACTAGACTCTCCAATGAGCAGTTCTTC	CASRPGTRLSNEQFF
TRBD2	TRBJ2-7	TRBV19	.	TGTGCCAGTAGTATAGAGGGGACTAGTGGCTCCTACGAGCAGTACTTC	CASSIEGTSGSYEQYF
.	TRBJ1-1	TRBV29-1	.	TGCAGCGCCGCGAAATGGCAGGGGTTGAACACTGAAGCTTTCTTT	CSAAKWQGLNTEAFF
.	TRBJ1-2	TRBV30	.	TGTGCCTGGACGCTAAACCTAGGCTTCTATGGCTACACCTTC	CAWTLNLGFYGYTF
.	TRBJ2-2	TRBV7-9	.	TGTGCCAGCAGCCAAAGAACGGGGAACACCGGGGAGCTGTTTTTT	CASSQRTGNTGELFF
.	TRBJ2-3	TRBV7-3	.	TGTGCCAGCAGCTTCCGGGGGGCCCCAGATACGCAGTATTTT	CASSFRGAPDTQYF
.	TRBJ2-1	TRBV27	.	TGTGCCAGCAGTCAGTGGTCTTCGGGGGATGAGCAGTTCTTC	CASSQWSSGDEQFF
.	TRBJ1-2	TRBV6-5	.	TGTGCCAGCAGTTACGCCCAGGGTGAAAACTATGGCTACACCTTC	CASSYAQGENYGYTF
.	TRBJ1-1	TRBV28	few	TGTGCCAGCAGTTTGGCTGTTTTGACACCCAAGCCCATGAACACTGAAGCTTTCTTT	CASSLAVLTPKPMNTEAFF
.	TRBJ2-3	TRBV7-8	.	TGTGCCAGCAGCTTAACCGCGTCCGGTTCAGATACGCAGTATTTT	CASSLTASGSDTQYF
TRBD2	TRBJ2-7	TRBV23-1	once	TGCGCCACCAAGCGGGACTTCGGTCTGCGGTACGAGCAGTACTTC	CATKRDFGLRYEQYF